This T cell receptor (beta chain) was profiled in a study of blood T cell repertoires in COVID-19. This table comes from immunoSEQ multiplex PCR, and its TCRdb copy is limited to in-frame clones, with some not included. The table has 200,000 to 250,000 clones, just over 85% seen once. J was trimmed by 9 bases and V by 4 bases; bases with no gene match: 6. From germline, CDR1 is KGHDR and CDR2 SFDVKD. The CDR3 runs to 14 residues. The sequence came from a woman aged 45-59 years with acute COVID-19. Source material: PBMCs or T cells enriched from blood (not recorded which). V and J are TRBV24-1 and TRBJ1-2, with 11 bases fitting TRBD1. The DNA for the CDR3 is TGTGCCACCAGTGAGACCGGGACAGGGGGGAGCTACACCTTC. This gives the protein CATSETGTGGSYTF.